This T cell receptor beta chain appears in the sequencing data of a study of CD8 T cells in ankylosing spondylitis. Germline values: CDR1 SGHTA, CDR2 FQGNSA. The CDR3 length is 13 residues. The V segment lost 10 bases and the J segment 5 bases; nucleotides outside the gene matches: 7. This clonotype has a count of ten or more. Antigen unknown. General study points: Earlier literature documents some of the motif variants in reactive arthritis synovial fluid and blood.

TCRdb reanalysed the 5' RACE reads using MiXCR and keeps one entry per CDR3 protein. The table lists about 130,000 distinct CDR3 sequences, 11% of them singletons. Sequenced input: blood, either unsorted or a sorted T cell fraction (not recorded which). The V and J genes are TRBV7-2 and TRBJ1-2; 10 bases match TRBD1. This sequence was found in a female donor with ankylosing spondylitis or in good health (not recorded which). CDR3 coding DNA: TGTGCCACGACAGGGGGCGGCGCTTATGGCTACACCTTC. This translates into CATTGGGAYGYTF.